This TCR beta chain was recorded in a study of cytomegalovirus exposure and HLA in healthy donors (dated by TCRdb to the late 2010s). Notes on the research overall: An earlier analysis of approximately 550 of the donors reported more than 250 Gb of sequence data and around 120 million unique TCR beta sequences from about 179 million T cells. Of the approximately 400 genotyped donors, approximately 83% fell in the genetic ancestry cluster associated with self-reported Caucasian donors. Every discovery cohort repertoire had been produced on one sequencing platform. An earlier analysis of around 580 of the donors used high-throughput TCR beta sequencing to judge whether each TCR beta V gene segment behaved as functional or pseudogenic. The study aimed to test whether cataloging public T cell receptors could reveal signatures of past pathogen exposure. A later analysis re-examined previously published TCR beta repertoires from 600 to 700 donors and added high-resolution HLA genotyping to investigate patterns of TCR occurrence. The later analysis used no new phenotypic data to find candidate immune exposures, relying instead on TCR beta sequences and their occurrence across donors. Genome-wide SNP genotypes for about 60% of the 666 donors were used in a later genetic analysis, which treated that subset as a discovery cohort. Among a few hundred genotyped donors of the cohort, an average of roughly 240,000 unique TCR beta nucleotide sequences were sequenced per donor, roughly 18% of them non-productive. An early release covering some 640 HLA-typed donors comprised roughly 300 gigabases of sequencing data and 85 million to 100 million unique TCR sequences. To predict cytomegalovirus infection status, the study combined high-throughput TCR immunosequencing, statistical association of individual TCRs with disease status, and machine learning. Along with the roughly 670-subject first cohort, a separate validation cohort of roughly 110 different subjects was used. Both class I and class II loci were covered by HLA typing, at four-digit resolution. Typing coverage differed by locus: A, B, C, DRB1 and DQB1 were typed in roughly 620-630 donors, DQA1 in around 500, DPA1 in over 600, and DPB1 in approximately 450. Donor age, sex, ethnicity and CMV serostatus were collected together with the repertoire data. The study profiled the T cell repertoires of under 850 subjects by immunosequencing and related them to cytomegalovirus serostatus. A few DR-DQ haplotypes were treated as single units for association and clustering because of strong linkage in the cohort.

The library was built by means of the immunoSEQ multiplex PCR assay. For the multiplex PCR, a mixture combining 60 forward primers for TCR Vbeta segments and 13 reverse primers for TCR Jbeta segments was used. The CDR3 region of rearranged TCR beta genes was amplified from genomic DNA with a multiplex PCR assay. Amplified TCR beta libraries were sequenced as 87-base-pair reads on the Illumina HiSeq System. In the original analysis: A later analysis counted approximately 76 million unique TCR beta chains across the 666 repertoires, and some 11 million of these chains were shared by at least two donors. Raw reads were error-corrected and collapsed into unique sequences with a nearest-neighbor algorithm that merged closely related sequences to remove PCR and sequencing errors. Alignment of CDR3 sequences to IMGT reference sequences was used to assign V, D and J gene segments. For a sequence to be retained, a match of at least six nucleotides was required to both a V gene segment and a J gene segment. A rearrangement was called productive if the CDR3 had no stop codons and remained in frame with V and J, and every other rearrangement was called non-productive. CDR3 was defined by IMGT convention, running from the second conserved V-encoded cysteine to the conserved J-encoded phenylalanine. In an earlier analysis of just under 600 of the donors, sequences lacking an unambiguous match to a single V gene segment were excluded. In an earlier analysis of about 590 of the donors, a V segment was called functional when productive rearrangements were above 56.7%, and segregating when the standard deviation between donors exceeded 5%. A statistical classification framework was built to diagnose cytomegalovirus status from the catalog of TCR beta chain sequences. A later analysis assigned V and J genes by comparing TCR nucleotide sequences with IMGT/GENE-DB human TR gene sequences. A later analysis assigned CDR3 sequences and most-parsimonious VDJ recombination scenarios with the TCRdist pipeline. In a later analysis, each TCR beta chain was defined by its CDR3 amino acid sequence together with its V-gene family, and reads lacking a unique V-gene family were excluded. To address suspected cross-contamination and a sequencing artifact, a later analysis removed under 600 highly shared, low-generation-probability nucleotide sequences. A later analysis calculated a clonal expansion index for each public chain from normalized within-repertoire ranks of inferred template counts. In a later analysis, generation probabilities were computed with a VDJ recombination model fitted to out-of-frame rearrangements, and the resulting probabilities were checked against IGoR. In a later analysis, TCR-TCR, TCR-HLA and TCR-CMV co-occurrence was scored with hypergeometric tests, and a repertoire-size bias correction was applied to TCR pairs. False discovery rates were estimated in a later analysis by permuting HLA or CMV assignments 20 times. In a later analysis, co-occurring TCRs were grouped with DBSCAN, and TCRdist sequence similarity was added when clustering was performed within HLA-allele-positive subsets. Repertoires with fewer than 30,000 or more than 120,000 public chains were left out of co-occurrence clustering, as were five repertoires with anomalous nucleotide sharing. Not all clones reach the TCRdb copy of this immuneACCESS table, which keeps in-frame sequences only. Checked studies attribute under half of the gap to unresolved V genes and leave the rest unexplained. V and J calls and clone size are as listed in that table; D and trimming were resolved from the DNA. Here the sample has 150,000 or so clones; over 65% occur a single time. The top ten clones comprise 13% of the sample.

The cohort comprised around 700 healthy bone marrow donors. All cohort members were sampled while nominally healthy, although unrecorded immune exposures were likely present. The donor tested CMV seropositive and was one of the 289 seropositive cohort members. Every donor gave a peripheral blood sample, and the peripheral blood mononuclear cells from that sample were used for TCR beta sequencing. Genomic DNA was extracted from the blood cell samples with the Qiagen DNeasy Blood Extraction Kit. Overall study results and their limits: In an earlier analysis of 587 of the donors, most TCR beta V segments were observed in productive rearrangements about 87% or about 30% of the time, broadly matching IMGT annotations. Strong co-occurrence of HLA alleles, especially DR and DQ, made assigning TCR associations to individual alleles difficult. According to a later analysis, TCR association rates differed among HLA loci, with DRB1 alleles showing the most associated TCRs and HLA-C alleles showing the fewest. Compared with equally common non-associated chains, HLA-associated TCR beta chains in a later analysis were more clonally expanded and had lower generation probabilities. According to the authors, the approach could potentially be generalized to other disease states and immunological phenotypes. While some public TCRs were present in many individuals, most TCR sequences turned up only very rarely across donors. Some IMGT-functional V segments, including TRBV6-2 and TRBV6-3, could not be distinguished by the 87-base-pair reads and were therefore excluded. Correlated functional status among segregating V segments might reflect linkage disequilibrium, but an unknown experimental factor could not be ruled out. In a later analysis, several top co-occurrence clusters were reported to appear linked to parvovirus B19, influenza, CMV and Epstein-Barr virus. Specific HLA alleles were associated with 18,000 or so TCR beta sequences at a false discovery rate of 0.05 in a later analysis. The presence/absence analyses assumed that sequencing depth was roughly uniform across donors, and that assumption may not be true. According to a later genetic analysis, donors in an Asian-associated ancestry cluster had fewer N-insertions in productive TCRs than the roughly 670-donor mean. Because counts were too low, approximately 18 rarely observed V segments, including chromosome 9 orphons, were excluded from the earlier analysis of fewer than 650 of the donors. This cohort had only TCR beta chains sequenced, and the lack of alpha or paired-chain data limited which features could be detected. In a later genetic analysis, a missense DCLRE1C variant was associated with V-gene and J-gene trimming of TCR beta chains, and the association was replicated in an independent cohort. Because some donors lacked HLA typing at each locus, the association tests relied only on the typed subset. According to a later analysis, most CMV-associated TCR beta chains appeared to be HLA-restricted, and the HLA associations seemed to be driven largely by CMV exposure. A further reported finding was that TCR beta sequences accurately predicted the HLA-A and HLA-B alleles for most subjects in the first cohort. The only immune exposure information available for the cohort was CMV serostatus. A cluster of highly shared sequence variants was judged likely to be a technical artifact of the sequencing pipeline. Cytomegalovirus status was reported to be diagnosed by the classifier with high specificity and sensitivity in both the original and validation cohorts. A few of the identified cytomegalovirus-associated TCR beta chains were confirmed in vitro to be specific for cytomegalovirus antigens. In the study, around 160 TCR beta chains were listed as associated with cytomegalovirus.

As regards this clone: Its specific antigen is unknown. Within one base of it there is no much larger clone, and no base qualities were kept.

V and J are truncated by 2 bases and 7 bases respectively, leaving an intervening sequence of 24 bases. From the cysteine up to the phenylalanine, the CDR3 has a length of 17 residues. The only DNA kept is the CDR3, 51 bases in frame from the first base. Looking up the germline V gene yields CDR1 MDHEN and CDR2 SYDVKM. The sequenced sample was PBMCs. The V and J genes are TRBV28 and TRBJ2-7; the D gene is not confidently resolved. The source of this sequence is a man aged 35-49 years in good health and CMV-seropositive. CDR3 loop: CASSLGFLSVWSTEQYF. Here is the DNA: TGTGCCAGCAGTTTAGGTTTTTTATCTGTCTGGTCTACGGAGCAGTACTTC.